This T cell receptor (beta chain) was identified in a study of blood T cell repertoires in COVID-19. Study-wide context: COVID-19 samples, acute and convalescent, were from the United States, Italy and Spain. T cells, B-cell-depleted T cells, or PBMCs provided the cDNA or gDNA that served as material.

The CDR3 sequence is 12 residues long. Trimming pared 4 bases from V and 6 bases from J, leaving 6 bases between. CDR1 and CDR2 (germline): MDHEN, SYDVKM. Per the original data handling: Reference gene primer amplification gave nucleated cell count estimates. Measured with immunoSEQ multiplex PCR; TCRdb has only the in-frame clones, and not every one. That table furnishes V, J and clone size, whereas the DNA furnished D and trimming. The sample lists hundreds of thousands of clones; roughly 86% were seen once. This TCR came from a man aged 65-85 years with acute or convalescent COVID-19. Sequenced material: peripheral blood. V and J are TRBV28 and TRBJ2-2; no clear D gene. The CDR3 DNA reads TGTGCCAGCAGTTCCCGGGCCGGGGAGCTGTTTTTT. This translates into CASSSRAGELFF.